Listed below are T cell receptor beta chains from one sample, sequenced in a study of blood T cell repertoires in COVID-19. Method: immunoSEQ multiplex PCR; TCRdb's copy keeps in-frame clones and lacks some. Of 200,000 or so clones in the sample, approximately 86% were seen once. The sample consisted of peripheral blood. The receptors were gathered from a man in his 60s with acute or convalescent COVID-19. The CDR3 runs from the conserved cysteine through the conserved F or W. The D gene is left open where the match is weak. Where a row states a size, it is once, few, many or the class of an expanded clone; other rows omit it.

J gene | V gene | D gene | clone size | CDR3 protein | CDR3 DNA
TRBJ2-5 | TRBV6-5 | TRBD2 | NA | CASKGSGTKETQYF | TGTGCCAGCAAGGGGTCCGGGACTAAAGAGACCCAGTACTTC
TRBJ2-1 | TRBV11-2 | NA | NA | CASSLGGGSYNEQFF | TGTGCCAGCAGTCTAGGGGGGGGCTCCTACAATGAGCAGTTCTTC
TRBJ1-2 | TRBV19 | NA | NA | CASRSGEYPNYGYTF | TGTGCCAGTAGATCGGGAGAATATCCTAACTATGGCTACACCTTC
TRBJ2-6 | TRBV19 | NA | NA | CASRPDSSGANVLTF | TGTGCCAGTAGACCGGACAGCTCTGGGGCCAACGTCCTGACTTTC
TRBJ1-1 | TRBV29-1 | NA | NA | CSVATVNTEAFF | TGCAGCGTTGCGACAGTTAACACTGAAGCTTTCTTT
TRBJ1-6 | TRBV11-2 | TRBD1 | NA | CASSLGGQGAIDSPLHF | TGTGCCAGCAGCTTAGGAGGGCAGGGGGCAATTGATTCACCCCTCCACTTT
TRBJ2-7 | TRBV28 | NA | NA | CASNSPLYEQYF | TGTGCCAGCAACTCCCCACTTTACGAGCAGTACTTC
TRBJ1-6 | TRBV25-1 | NA | NA | CASSELLSYNSPLHF | TGTGCCAGCAGTGAATTACTCTCCTATAATTCACCCCTCCACTTT
TRBJ2-7 | TRBV19 | NA | NA | CASSIPQGTRQYF | TGTGCCAGTAGTATCCCACAGGGAACTAGGCAGTACTTC
TRBJ2-3 | TRBV7-2 | TRBD2 | NA | CASSLGGLAASTDTQYF | TGTGCCAGCAGCTTAGGGGGACTAGCGGCTAGCACAGATACGCAGTATTTT
TRBJ2-6 | TRBV9 | NA | NA | CASSVAPTGSGANVLTF | TGTGCCAGCAGCGTAGCCCCCACAGGGTCTGGGGCCAACGTCCTGACTTTC
TRBJ2-2 | TRBV6-5 | NA | NA | CASRKEGGRTGELFF | TGTGCCAGCAGGAAAGAGGGGGGGCGCACCGGGGAGCTGTTTTTT
TRBJ2-3 | TRBV6-1 | NA | NA | CASSEARIVASADTQYF | TGTGCCAGCAGTGAAGCGCGGATAGTAGCTTCAGCAGATACGCAGTATTTT
TRBJ1-2 | TRBV7-9 | TRBD1 | NA | CASSLGPQLQGNLGGYTF | TGTGCCAGCAGCTTAGGCCCTCAACTACAGGGGAATCTCGGTGGCTACACCTTC
TRBJ2-5 | TRBV18 | NA | NA | CASSRQAGYQETQYF | TGTGCCAGCTCAAGGCAGGCGGGGTATCAAGAGACCCAGTACTTC
TRBJ1-6 | TRBV15 | TRBD1 | NA | CATSRDGAGGNSPLHF | TGTGCCACCAGCAGAGATGGGGCAGGGGGCAATTCACCCCTCCACTTT
TRBJ2-7 | TRBV19 | NA | NA | CASSNQGGGYEQYF | TGTGCCAGTAGTAACCAGGGGGGAGGCTACGAGCAGTACTTC
TRBJ1-4 | TRBV15 | NA | NA | CATSRVNEKLFF | TGTGCCACCAGCAGAGTAAATGAAAAACTGTTTTTT
TRBJ1-2 | TRBV2 | NA | NA | CASSEQPARTANYGYTF | TGTGCCAGCAGTGAACAACCCGCCCGGACAGCTAACTATGGCTACACCTTC
TRBJ1-1 | TRBV6-5 | TRBD1 | NA | CASSQLGGERTEAFF | TGTGCCAGCAGCCAACTAGGGGGCGAAAGGACTGAAGCTTTCTTT
TRBJ1-3 | TRBV28 | NA | NA | CASSSGQIGGNTIYF | TGTGCCAGCAGTTCAGGACAGATAGGTGGAAACACCATATATTTT
TRBJ2-2 | TRBV29-1 | NA | NA | CSVVRGTGELFF | TGCAGCGTTGTCCGGGGCACCGGGGAGCTGTTTTTT
TRBJ1-5 | TRBV6-5 | NA | once | CASIRTENQPQHF | TGTGCCAGCATCCGGACTGAGAATCAGCCCCAGCATTTT
TRBJ1-6 | TRBV27 | TRBD1 | NA | CASTPRGSYNSPLHF | TGTGCCAGCACCCCCAGGGGGTCCTATAATTCACCCCTCCACTTT
TRBJ2-2 | TRBV7-2 | TRBD2 | NA | CASIPGGFGGELFF | TGTGCCAGCATCCCGGGGGGGTTCGGCGGGGAGCTGTTTTTT
TRBJ1-1 | TRBV19 | NA | NA | CASSIDRGRISEAFF | TGTGCCAGTAGTATAGACCGGGGGAGAATCTCTGAAGCTTTCTTT
TRBJ2-7 | TRBV10-3 | TRBD1 | NA | CAISDPGDRGYEQYF | TGTGCCATCAGTGACCCCGGGGACAGGGGCTACGAGCAGTACTTC
TRBJ1-3 | TRBV4-3 | NA | NA | CASRKSARGAGNTIYF | TGCGCCAGCAGAAAATCCGCCCGGGGTGCGGGAAACACCATATATTTT
TRBJ1-1 | TRBV6-2/TRBV6-3 | NA | NA | CASSYSGRASEAFF | TGTGCCAGCAGTTACTCCGGCAGGGCCTCTGAAGCTTTCTTT
TRBJ2-7 | TRBV12-1 | NA | NA | CASSFCRVNEQYF | TGTGCCAGCAGCTTTTGCAGGGTGAACGAGCAGTACTTC
TRBJ1-5 | TRBV7-9 | NA | NA | CASSAQGNQPQHF | TGTGCCAGCAGCGCGCAGGGCAATCAGCCCCAGCATTTT
TRBJ1-2 | TRBV20-1 | NA | once | CSASPTGNYGYTF | TGCAGTGCTAGTCCGACGGGGAACTATGGCTACACCTTC
TRBJ2-7 | TRBV2 | NA | NA | CASTPSLLGEQYF | TGTGCCAGCACCCCCTCCCTTCTAGGCGAGCAGTACTTC
TRBJ2-2 | TRBV19 | TRBD2 | NA | CASSMSGGAPGELFF | TGTGCCAGTAGTATGAGCGGGGGGGCCCCCGGGGAGCTGTTTTTT
TRBJ2-1 | TRBV9 | TRBD1 | once | CASSPGQGSTEQFF | TGTGCCAGCAGCCCGGGACAGGGTTCTACTGAGCAGTTCTTC
TRBJ1-3 | TRBV9 | TRBD1 | NA | CASSDRDSTSSGNTIYF | TGTGCCAGCAGCGACCGGGACAGCACTTCCTCTGGAAACACCATATATTTT
TRBJ2-1 | TRBV27 | TRBD2 | once | CASSLRTSGGNNEQFF | TGTGCCAGCAGTTTAAGGACTAGCGGGGGAAACAATGAGCAGTTCTTC
TRBJ1-1 | TRBV5-1 | NA | NA | CASSLARGGTEAFF | TGCGCCAGCAGCTTGGCCCGGGGGGGCACTGAAGCTTTCTTT
TRBJ1-3 | TRBV28 | TRBD1 | NA | CASSLEVRGRTGNTIYF | TGTGCCAGCAGTTTAGAGGTCAGGGGGCGGACCGGAAACACCATATATTTT
TRBJ1-1 | TRBV2 | NA | NA | CASMRHWGAEAFF | TGTGCCAGCATGCGACATTGGGGCGCTGAAGCTTTCTTT
TRBJ2-3 | TRBV20-1 | NA | NA | CSASPTVSSTDTQYF | TGCAGTGCTAGTCCGACAGTCTCTAGCACAGATACGCAGTATTTT
TRBJ1-2 | TRBV6-6 | NA | NA | CASSRTTGNYGYTF | TGTGCCAGCAGCCGAACAACAGGAAACTATGGCTACACCTTC
TRBJ1-1 | TRBV4-1 | TRBD1 | NA | CASSQPRTGVRTEAFF | TGCGCCAGCAGCCAGCCCCGAACAGGGGTGAGGACTGAAGCTTTCTTT
TRBJ2-2 | TRBV5-5 | NA | NA | CASSPPGTGELFF | TGTGCCAGCAGCCCCCCGGGCACCGGGGAGCTGTTTTTT
TRBJ2-1 | TRBV7-2 | TRBD2 | NA | CASSPRTSSNEQFF | TGTGCCAGCAGCCCTCGGACTAGCTCCAATGAGCAGTTCTTC
TRBJ1-1 | TRBV3-1/TRBV3-2 | NA | NA | CASSQVGNTEAFF | TGTGCCAGCAGCCAAGTCGGGAACACTGAAGCTTTCTTT
TRBJ1-5 | TRBV6-2/TRBV6-3 | NA | NA | CASSYSRGSNQPQHF | TGTGCCAGCAGTTACTCACGGGGAAGCAATCAGCCCCAGCATTTT
TRBJ1-6 | TRBV5-4 | NA | NA | CASSLRLNSPLHF | TGTGCCAGCAGCTTGCGACTGAATTCACCCCTCCACTTT
TRBJ1-1 | TRBV5-4 | TRBD1 | NA | CASSPPTGGNTEAFF | TGTGCCAGCAGCCCGCCGACAGGGGGGAACACTGAAGCTTTCTTT
TRBJ1-1 | TRBV18 | TRBD1 | NA | CASSGAGGTNTEAFF | TGTGCCAGCTCCGGGGCAGGGGGCACGAACACTGAAGCTTTCTTT
TRBJ2-3 | TRBV7-2 | TRBD1 | NA | CASQGARTDTQYF | TGTGCCAGTCAGGGGGCTAGGACAGATACGCAGTATTTT
TRBJ2-1 | TRBV5-1 | NA | NA | CASSRGDSESSYNEQFF | TGCGCCAGCAGCAGGGGGGACAGTGAAAGCTCCTACAATGAGCAGTTCTTC
TRBJ1-1 | TRBV29-1 | TRBD1 | few | CSGSTGGTEAFF | TGCAGCGGCTCGACAGGGGGCACTGAAGCTTTCTTT
TRBJ2-5 | TRBV30 | NA | NA | CAWSAMETQYF | TGTGCCTGGAGTGCCATGGAGACCCAGTACTTC
TRBJ1-1 | TRBV11-2 | NA | few | CASSQTGGGAGDTEAFF | TGTGCCAGCAGCCAAACCGGTGGGGGGGCGGGTGACACTGAAGCTTTCTTT